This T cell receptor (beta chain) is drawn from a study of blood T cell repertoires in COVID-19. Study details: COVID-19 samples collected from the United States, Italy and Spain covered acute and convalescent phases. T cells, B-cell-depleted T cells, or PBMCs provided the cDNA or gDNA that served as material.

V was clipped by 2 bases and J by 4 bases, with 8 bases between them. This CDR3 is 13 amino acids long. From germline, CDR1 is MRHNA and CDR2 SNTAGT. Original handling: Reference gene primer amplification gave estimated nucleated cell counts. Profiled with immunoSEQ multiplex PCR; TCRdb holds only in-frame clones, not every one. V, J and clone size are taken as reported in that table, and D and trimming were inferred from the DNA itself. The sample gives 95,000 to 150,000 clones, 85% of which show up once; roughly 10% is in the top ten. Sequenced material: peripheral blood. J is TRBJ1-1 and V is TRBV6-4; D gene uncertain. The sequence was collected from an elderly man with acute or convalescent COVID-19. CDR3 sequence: CASSDPGITEAFF. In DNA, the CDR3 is TGTGCCAGCAGTGACCCCGGGATCACTGAAGCTTTCTTT.